This T cell receptor beta chain was captured by sequencing in a study of human T cells and chemical hapten exposure. Time point reported: healthy volunteer bleed at 6 weeks. RNA extraction used unfractionated whole blood as the source of total RNA. Trimming cost V 8 bases and J 7 bases, with 17 bases left between them. Germline V CDR1 and CDR2: SQVTM, ANQGSEA. The CDR3 loop spans 12 amino acids. This clonotype was observed many times. One entry per CDR3 protein results from TCRdb running MiXCR on the RACE reads. The repertoire includes more than 75,000 distinct CDR3 sequences, 7% to 9% of them detected once, and over 1.5% sits in the top ten.

Sequences were obtained from whole blood. The TCR was taken from a male donor in good health. Some clones in this sample may be carry-over from other donors' samples. The chain combines TRBV29-1 with TRBJ1-2; D is possibly TRBD1 (5 bases). The CDR3 DNA is TGCAGCATCGGAGGGGCGTCCGCTGGCTACACCTTC. It is translated as CSIGGASAGYTF.